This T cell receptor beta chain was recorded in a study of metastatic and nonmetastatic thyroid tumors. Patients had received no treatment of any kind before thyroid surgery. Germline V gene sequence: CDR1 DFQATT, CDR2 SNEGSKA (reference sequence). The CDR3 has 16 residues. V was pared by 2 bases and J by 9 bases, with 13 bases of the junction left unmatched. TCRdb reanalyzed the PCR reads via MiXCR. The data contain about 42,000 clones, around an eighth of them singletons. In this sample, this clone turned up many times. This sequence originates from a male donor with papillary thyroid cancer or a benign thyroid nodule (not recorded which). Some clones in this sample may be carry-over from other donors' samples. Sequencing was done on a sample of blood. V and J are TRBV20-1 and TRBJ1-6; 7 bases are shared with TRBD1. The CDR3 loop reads CSARRTRQGLFSPLHF. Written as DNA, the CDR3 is TGCAGTGCTAGACGGACGCGACAGGGACTTTTTTCACCCCTCCACTTT.